These 5 T cell receptor beta chains share one sample of origin, sequenced in a study of T-cell reconstitution after alpha-beta-depleted transplantation in children. Unique molecular identifiers were incorporated when the TCRbeta library was constructed. TCRdb called the PCR reads again in MiXCR, with one record for every CDR3 protein. The table lists 450,000 to 600,000 distinct CDR3 sequences, about 10% of them singletons. The sample in question was PBMCs, obtained before TCRalphabeta/CD19-depleted stem cell transplant. The receptors originated from a child aged 2-15 years with inherited bone marrow failure, due to receive a stem cell transplant.

This clonotype was counted ten times or more. V usage is TRBV15 and J usage is TRBJ1-1, with TRBD1 identical over 8 bases. Trimming cost V 5 bases and J 4 bases; bases outside gene matches: 12. This CDR3 region has 16 residues. CDR1 and CDR2 from the germline V gene are LNHNV and YYDKDF (reference sequence). The CDR3: CATSPRPGTGSTEAFF. Written as DNA, the CDR3 is TGTGCCACCAGCCCTCGTCCCGGGACAGGTTCCACTGAAGCTTTCTTT.

This clonotype was counted between two and nine times. This chain uses TRBV19 with TRBJ2-1; D remains unclear. The V end was cut by 1 base, the J end by 9 bases, with 4 bases between. The length of the CDR3 is 11 residues. Germline loops: CDR1 LNHDA, CDR2 SQIVND (reference sequence). CDR3 sequence: CASSIGGEQFF. The CDR3, as DNA: TGTGCCAGTAGTATAGGCGGTGAGCAGTTCTTC.

This clonotype was observed at least ten times. The chain recombines TRBV27 with TRBJ1-1; D remains unclear. CDR1 is MNHEY and CDR2 is SMNVEV in the germline V gene (reference sequence). Trimming left V 4 bases short and J 0 bases short, with 12 bases between. This CDR3 has 15 residues. CDR3 sequence reads: CASSSNSGLNTEAFF. CDR3 DNA sequence: TGTGCCAGCAGTTCAAACTCCGGCCTGAACACTGAAGCTTTCTTT.

This clonotype was seen repeatedly, ten times or more. The genes are TRBV5-5 and TRBJ1-1; no clear D. Germline lookup yields CDR1 SGHKS and CDR2 YYEKEE (reference sequence). The CDR3 consists of 14 residues. Trimming shortened V by 2 bases and J by 3 bases, and 11 bases separated the two germline ends. The CDR3 here is CASSLGPVHTEAFF. The DNA for the CDR3 is TGTGCCAGCAGCTTAGGACCGGTTCACACTGAAGCTTTCTTT.

This clonotype was observed at least ten times. The chain links TRBV6-5 to TRBJ1-5; possible D gene TRBD1, 5 bases. V gave up 0 bases and J gave up 2 bases, with 14 bases separating them. Germline V gives CDR1 MNHEY, CDR2 SVGAGI. There are 17 residues in the CDR3. The CDR3 loop is CASSYSIGGKGNQPQHF. The CDR3 DNA sequence: TGTGCCAGCAGTTACTCGATTGGGGGAAAGGGCAATCAGCCCCAGCATTTT.